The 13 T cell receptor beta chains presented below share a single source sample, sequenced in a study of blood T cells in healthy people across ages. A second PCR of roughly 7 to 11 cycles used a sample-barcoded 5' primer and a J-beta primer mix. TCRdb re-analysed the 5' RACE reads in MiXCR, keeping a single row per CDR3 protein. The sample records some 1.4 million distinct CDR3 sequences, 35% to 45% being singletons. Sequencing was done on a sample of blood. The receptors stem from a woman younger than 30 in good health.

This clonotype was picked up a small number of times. For the CDR3, the DNA is TGTGCCAGCAGCCCCGTTTGGGAGGTAGCGGATACGCAGTATTTT. Amino acid sequence: CASSPVWEVADTQYF. The chain carries TRBV7-9 and TRBJ2-3; TRBD2 might be the D (6 bases). The germline V and J ends were trimmed by 5 bases and 6 bases, with 18 bases remaining between them. Germline assignment: CDR1 SEHNR and CDR2 FQNEAQ (reference sequence). There are 15 residues in the CDR3.

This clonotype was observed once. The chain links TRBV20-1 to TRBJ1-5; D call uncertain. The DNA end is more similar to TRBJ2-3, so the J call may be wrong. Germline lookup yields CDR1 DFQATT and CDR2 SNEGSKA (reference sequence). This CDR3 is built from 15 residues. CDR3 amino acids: CSARDKGFPPDTQYF. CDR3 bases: TGCAGTGCTAGAGATAAAGGCTTTCCACCAGATACGCAGTATTTT.

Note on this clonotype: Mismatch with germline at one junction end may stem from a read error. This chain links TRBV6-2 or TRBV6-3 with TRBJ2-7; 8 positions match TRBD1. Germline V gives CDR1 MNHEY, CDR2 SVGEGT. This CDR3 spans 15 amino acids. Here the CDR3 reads CVSSYGMTGVYEQYF. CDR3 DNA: TGTGTCAGCAGTTATGGGATGACAGGGGTCTACGAGCAGTACTTC.

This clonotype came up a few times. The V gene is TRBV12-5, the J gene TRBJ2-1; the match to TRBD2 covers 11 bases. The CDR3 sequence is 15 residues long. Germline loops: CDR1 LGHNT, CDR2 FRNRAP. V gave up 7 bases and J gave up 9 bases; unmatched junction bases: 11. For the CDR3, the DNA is TGTGCTAGTGCCACCGGGACTAGCGGTTTGGGTGAGCAGTTCTTC. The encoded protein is CASATGTSGLGEQFF.

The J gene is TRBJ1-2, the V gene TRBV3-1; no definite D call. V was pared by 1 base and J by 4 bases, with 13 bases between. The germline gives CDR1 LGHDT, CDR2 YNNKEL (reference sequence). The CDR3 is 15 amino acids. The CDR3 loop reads CASSQGSVSLYGYTF. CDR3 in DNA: TGTGCCAGCAGCCAAGGTTCGGTTTCGCTCTATGGCTACACCTTC.

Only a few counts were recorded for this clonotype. The CDR3, as DNA: TGCAGCGGCCAGGACAGGGGAGCTAGCGAGCAGTACTTC. The encoded protein is CSGQDRGASEQYF. The genes are TRBV29-1 and TRBJ2-5; 9 bases fit TRBD1. The J call is in doubt because the DNA end fits TRBJ2-7 better. Germline V gives CDR1 SQVTM, CDR2 ANQGSEA. There are 13 residues in the CDR3.

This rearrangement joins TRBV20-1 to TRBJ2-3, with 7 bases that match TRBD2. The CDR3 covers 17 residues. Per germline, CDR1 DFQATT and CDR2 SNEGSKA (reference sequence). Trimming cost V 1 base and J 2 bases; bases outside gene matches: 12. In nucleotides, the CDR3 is TGCAGTGCTAGAGGAGGTTTGGCGGGAGAGTTCACAGATACGCAGTATTTT. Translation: CSARGGLAGEFTDTQYF.

This CDR3 is CASSLQAPLQSPLHF. Here the CDR3 DNA reads TGTGCCAGCAGTCTCCAGGCGCCCCTTCAATCACCCCTCCACTTT. The rearrangement joins TRBV6-6 to TRBJ1-6; D ambiguous. CDR3 length: 15 amino acids. Germline-derived CDR1 and CDR2 are MNHNY and SVGAGI (reference sequence). Trimming took off 5 bases at V and 10 bases at J, with 18 bases between the two ends.

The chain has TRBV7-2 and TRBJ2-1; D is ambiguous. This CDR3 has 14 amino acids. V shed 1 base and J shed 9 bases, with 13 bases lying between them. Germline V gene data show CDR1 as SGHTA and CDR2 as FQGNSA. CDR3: CASSLDRQVGEQFF. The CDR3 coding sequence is TGTGCCAGCAGCTTAGACCGGCAGGTTGGTGAGCAGTTCTTC.

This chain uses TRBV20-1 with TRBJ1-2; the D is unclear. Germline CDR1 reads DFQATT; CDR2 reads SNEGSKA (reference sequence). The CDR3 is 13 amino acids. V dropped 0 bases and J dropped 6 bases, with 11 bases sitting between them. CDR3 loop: CSARDLGKNGYTF. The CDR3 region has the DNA TGCAGTGCTAGAGATTTAGGGAAGAATGGCTACACCTTC.

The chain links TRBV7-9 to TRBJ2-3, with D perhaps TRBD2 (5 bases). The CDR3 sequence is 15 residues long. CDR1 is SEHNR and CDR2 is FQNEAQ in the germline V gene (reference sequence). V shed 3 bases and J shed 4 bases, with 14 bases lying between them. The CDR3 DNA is TGTGCCAGCAGCTTCCGACTATATGGCCCAGATACGCAGTATTTT. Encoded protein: CASSFRLYGPDTQYF.

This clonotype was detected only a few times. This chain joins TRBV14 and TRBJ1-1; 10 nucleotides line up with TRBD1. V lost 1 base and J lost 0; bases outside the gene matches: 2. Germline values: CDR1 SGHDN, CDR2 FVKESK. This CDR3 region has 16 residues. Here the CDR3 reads CASSQGGQGMNTEAFF. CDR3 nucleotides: TGTGCCAGCAGCCAAGGGGGACAGGGGATGAACACTGAAGCTTTCTTT.

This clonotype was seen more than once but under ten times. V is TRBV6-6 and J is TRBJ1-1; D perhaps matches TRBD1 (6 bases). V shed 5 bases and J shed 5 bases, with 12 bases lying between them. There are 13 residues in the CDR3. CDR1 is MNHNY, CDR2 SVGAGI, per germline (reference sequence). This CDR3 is CASSDVQGTEAFF. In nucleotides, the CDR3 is TGTGCCAGCAGTGACGTGCAGGGGACTGAAGCTTTCTTT.